A single sample is the source of the 17 T cell receptor beta chains below, sequenced in a study of vaccination effects on CD4 cells after COVID-19. These receptors' antigens are unknown. The protocol was immunoSEQ multiplex PCR, while the TCRdb copy is restricted to in-frame clones and leaves out a portion. The sample comprises 50,000 to 65,000 clones, more than 75% of which are singletons, and 6% rests with the top ten. Before any sequencing was done, the ViraFEST assay used viral peptide pools to expand antigen-specific CD4+ T cells. Around day 10 of culture, CD4+ T cells were separated out. Each vaccine recipient was nucleocapsid antibody negative and had no prior SARS-CoV-2 infection. The starting material was CD4+ T cells from PBMCs cultured with HCoV-OC43 spike peptides, obtained before COVID-19 vaccination. Indicated subset: HCoV-OC43 spike overlapping peptide pool stimulation. These TCRs come from a human donor who received a COVID-19 vaccine.

This clone was observed a handful of times. The chain has TRBV30 and TRBJ2-5; 9 positions agree with TRBD2. From germline, CDR1 is GTSNPN and CDR2 SVGIG (reference sequence). The trim removed 5 bases at V and 2 bases at J, leaving 6 bases unmatched. The length of the CDR3 is 14 residues. CDR3 bases: TGTGCCTGGGGACCTAGCGGGGCACAAGAGACCCAGTACTTC. This sequence encodes CAWGPSGAQETQYF.

The chain joins TRBV5-1 to TRBJ1-6; D may be TRBD1 (6 bases). Germline lookup yields CDR1 SGHRS and CDR2 YFSETQ. The CDR3 is 14 amino acids. The V end lost 0 bases, the J end lost 10 bases, and 11 bases lay between the germline ends. The CDR3 nucleotides are TGCGCCAGCAGCTTGGCGGACAGTGGGTCACCCCTCCACTTT. It translates to CASSLADSGSPLHF. Together with reference TRBV5-1 and TRBJ1-6, the CDR3 gives the full variable domain: KAGVTQTPRYLIKTRGQQVTLSCSPISGHRSVSWYQQTPGQGLQFLFEYFSETQRNKGNFPGRFSGRQFSNSRSEMNVSTLELGDSALYLCASSLADSGSPLHFGNGTRLTVT.

The CDR3 reads CASSGDSNQPQHF. The CDR3 coding sequence is TGTGCCAGCTCGGGGGATAGCAATCAGCCCCAGCATTTT. The chain uses TRBV6-5 and TRBJ1-5, with D perhaps TRBD1 (5 bases). This CDR3 contains 13 residues. Per germline, CDR1 MNHEY and CDR2 SVGAGI. V gave up 8 bases and J gave up 0 bases, with 8 bases separating them.

This sequence joins TRBV4-3 and TRBJ2-3; weak D call: TRBD2 (5 bases). V lost 4 bases to trimming and J lost 3 bases, with 17 bases between them. This CDR3 has 16 residues. Germline V gene sequence: CDR1 LGHNA, CDR2 YSLEER. CDR3 protein: CASSPQVRRLTDTQYF. In nucleotides, the CDR3 is TGCGCCAGCAGCCCCCAAGTGCGGAGACTAACAGATACGCAGTATTTT.

This chain uses TRBV5-4 with TRBJ1-1; no reliable D call. This CDR3 spans 13 amino acids. Trimming cost V 7 bases and J 3 bases, with 13 bases left between them. The germline V gene has CDR1 SGHNT and CDR2 YYREEE (reference sequence). The CDR3 DNA follows: TGTGCCAGCCGATATGGGCTAGACACTGAAGCTTTCTTT. This gives the protein CASRYGLDTEAFF.

The genes are TRBV6-5 and TRBJ1-5, with TRBD1 matching over 11 bases. Germline CDR1 is MNHEY and CDR2 is SVGAGI. The CDR3 length is 15 residues. V lost 6 bases, J lost 4 bases, and 5 bases stayed unmatched. As DNA, the CDR3 is TGTGCCAGCAGACGTGGGACAGGGGGTAATCAGCCCCAGCATTTT. It yields the protein CASRRGTGGNQPQHF.

The CDR3 sequence is CASSIRQGKETQYF. CDR3 DNA: TGTGCCAGTAGTATTAGACAGGGGAAGGAGACCCAGTACTTC. The chain links TRBV19 to TRBJ2-5; 8 nucleotides agree with TRBD1. The trim removed 3 bases at V and 5 bases at J, leaving 5 bases unmatched. Per the germline V gene, CDR1 is LNHDA and CDR2 is SQIVND (reference sequence). The CDR3 has 14 amino acids.

The V and J genes are TRBV5-1 and TRBJ1-2, with D perhaps matching TRBD1 (6 bases). CDR3 length equals 17 residues. The germline gives CDR1 SGHRS, CDR2 YFSETQ. Trimming took off 0 bases at V and 6 bases at J, with 21 bases between the two ends. CDR3 protein: CASSLVGAQGIADGYTF. The CDR3 DNA is TGCGCCAGCAGCTTGGTCGGGGCCCAGGGGATTGCGGATGGCTACACCTTC.

The V and J genes are TRBV28 and TRBJ1-5; D not certain. Germline CDR1 MDHEN, CDR2 SYDVKM. This CDR3 has 13 residues. V lost 5 bases and J 9 bases, leaving 14 bases between the germline ends. This chain's CDR3 is CASSPPPSRPQHF. CDR3 coding DNA: TGTGCCAGCAGTCCACCTCCGTCAAGGCCCCAGCATTTT.

The J gene is TRBJ2-2, the V gene TRBV7-3, with D perhaps TRBD1 (6 bases). CDR1 and CDR2 (germline): SGHTA, FQGTGA. CDR3 length: 15 residues. Trimming shortened V by 8 bases and J by 0 bases, and 13 bases separated the two germline ends. This chain's CDR3 is CASARDNSNTGELFF. For the CDR3, the DNA is TGTGCCAGCGCCCGGGACAACTCGAACACCGGGGAGCTGTTTTTT. Together with reference TRBV7-3 and TRBJ2-2, the CDR3 gives the full variable domain: GAGVSQTPSNKVTEKGKYVELRCDPISGHTALYWYRQSLGQGPEFLIYFQGTGAADDSGLPNDRFFAVRPEGSVSTLKIQRTERGDSAVYLCASARDNSNTGELFFGEGSRLTVL.

The CDR3 bases are TGTGCCAGCAGCCGTCCCGGGACCGGTACAGATACGCAGTATTTT. Residues: CASSRPGTGTDTQYF. The V call is TRBV7-9, the J call TRBJ2-3, with D perhaps being TRBD1 or TRBD2 (5 bases each). The V end lost 5 bases, the J end lost 3 bases, and 15 bases lay between the germline ends. CDR1 is SEHNR and CDR2 is FQNEAQ in the germline V gene (reference sequence). CDR3 length: 15 residues.

The rearrangement uses TRBV6-5 and TRBJ2-4, with TRBD1 matching 10 bases. From germline, CDR1 is MNHEY and CDR2 SVGAGI. V lost 6 bases, J lost 7 bases, and 6 bases stayed unmatched. CDR3 length: 14 amino acids. CDR3 DNA sequence: TGTGCCAGCAGGCCACCGGGACAGGGGAACATTCAGTACTTC. Amino acid sequence: CASRPPGQGNIQYF.

The chain employs TRBV24-1 and TRBJ2-3; perhaps TRBD1 as D (5 bases). The germline V gene encodes CDR1 KGHDR and CDR2 SFDVKD. The V gene lost 1 base and the J gene lost 5 bases, with 15 bases spanning the gap. CDR3 length: 16 residues. The CDR3 loop is CATSDLGQGGLDTQYF. The DNA of the CDR3 is TGTGCCACCAGTGATTTAGGGCAGGGCGGTTTAGATACGCAGTATTTT.

The table lists this clone with a few counts. In DNA, the CDR3 is TGTGCCAGTAGTATAGGAGGGCACAAACTGTTTTTT. Its translation: CASSIGGHKLFF. This rearrangement joins TRBV19 to TRBJ1-4; D is undetermined. The CDR3 extends over 12 amino acids. V shed 1 base and J shed 11 bases, with 8 bases lying between them. Germline CDR1 and CDR2: LNHDA and SQIVND (reference sequence).

CDR3: CASSLDGTTNEKLFF. The CDR3 DNA is TGTGCCAGCAGTCTCGACGGAACAACTAATGAAAAACTGTTTTTT. V usage is TRBV28 and J usage is TRBJ1-4; D is ambiguous. This CDR3 comprises 15 residues. The V gene lost 5 bases and the J gene lost 0 bases, with 10 bases spanning the gap. Germline V gene data show CDR1 as MDHEN and CDR2 as SYDVKM.

V and J are TRBV4-1 and TRBJ2-3; 7 bases map to TRBD1. V lost 4 bases to trimming and J lost 6 bases; unmatched junction nucleotides: 13. The CDR3 is 16 amino acids. From germline, CDR1 is MGHRA and CDR2 YSYEKL. The CDR3 here is CASSPRQGSERDTQYF. The CDR3 DNA sequence: TGCGCCAGCAGCCCCCGACAGGGATCTGAGAGGGATACGCAGTATTTT.

This chain joins TRBV30 and TRBJ1-5, with D uncertain. The V gene's germline CDR1 is GTSNPN and CDR2 SVGIG (reference sequence). Trimming removed 7 bases from V and 1 base from J, with 11 bases in between. The length of the CDR3 is 13 residues. DNA of the CDR3: TGTGCCTTGAGGACGGGAAGCAATCAGCCCCAGCATTTT. Residues: CALRTGSNQPQHF.